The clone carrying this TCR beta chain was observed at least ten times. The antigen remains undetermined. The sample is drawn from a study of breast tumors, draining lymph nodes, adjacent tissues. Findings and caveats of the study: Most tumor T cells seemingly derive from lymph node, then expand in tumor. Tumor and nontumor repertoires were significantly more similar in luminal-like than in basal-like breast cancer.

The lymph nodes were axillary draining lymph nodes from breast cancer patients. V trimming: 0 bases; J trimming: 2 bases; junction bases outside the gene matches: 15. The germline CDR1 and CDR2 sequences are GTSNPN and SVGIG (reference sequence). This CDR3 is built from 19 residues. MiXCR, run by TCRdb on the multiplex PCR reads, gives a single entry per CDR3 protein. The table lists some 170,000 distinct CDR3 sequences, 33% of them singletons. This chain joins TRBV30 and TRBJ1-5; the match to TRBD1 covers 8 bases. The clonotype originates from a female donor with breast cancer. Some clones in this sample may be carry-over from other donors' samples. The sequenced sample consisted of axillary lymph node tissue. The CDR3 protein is CAWSVVLGTGRFGNQPQHF. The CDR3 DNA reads TGTGCCTGGAGTGTGGTCCTCGGGACAGGCCGGTTCGGCAATCAGCCCCAGCATTTT. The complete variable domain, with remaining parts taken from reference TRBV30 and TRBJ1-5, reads SQTIHQWPATLVQPVGSPLSLECTVEGTSNPNLYWYRQAAGRGLQLLFYSVGIGQISSEVPQNLSASRPQDRQFILSSKKLLLSDSGFYLCAWSVVLGTGRFGNQPQHFGDGTRLSIL.